The 11 T cell receptor beta chains below come from one sample, sequenced in a study of cytomegalovirus exposure and HLA in healthy donors. PCR amplification relied on 60 Vbeta primers (plus 13 Jbeta primers). The repertoire was sequenced with immunoSEQ multiplex PCR; TCRdb's copy has only in-frame clones and lacks some. The repertoire includes 85,000 to 120,000 clones, 75% of them detected once, and around 3% sits in the top ten. Specimen: PBMCs. The receptors originated from a male donor in good health and CMV-seropositive.

The rearrangement uses TRBV28 and TRBJ2-7; 8 bases agree with TRBD1. From germline, CDR1 is MDHEN and CDR2 SYDVKM. The ends lost 1 base at V and 4 bases at J; junction bases unmatched: 3. The CDR3 loop spans 14 amino acids. CDR3 DNA sequence: TGTGCCAGCAGTTTATTGGACAGGGTTTACGAGCAGTACTTC. This codes for CASSLLDRVYEQYF.

J is TRBJ2-1 and V is TRBV20-1; D call uncertain. The CDR3 extends over 10 amino acids. Germline CDR1 is DFQATT and CDR2 is SNEGSKA (reference sequence). Trimming pared 3 bases from V and 9 bases from J, leaving 6 bases between. CDR3 in DNA: TGCAGTGCTAGTAGCCCTGAGCAGTTCTTC. Translating gives CSASSPEQFF.

V is TRBV7-9 and J is TRBJ1-2; D is possibly TRBD1 (5 bases). V lost 11 bases and J lost 5, with 12 bases in between. The CDR3 contains 11 residues. Germline V CDR1 and CDR2: SEHNR, FQNEAQ (reference sequence). For the CDR3, the DNA is TGTGCCCAACCCGGGGGGTATGGCTACACCTTC. It translates to CAQPGGYGYTF.

CDR3 region: CASSVGGAGANVLTF. The CDR3 DNA follows: TGTGCCAGCAGTGTGGGGGGTGCTGGGGCCAACGTCCTGACTTTC. V and J are TRBV25-1 and TRBJ2-6, with D possibly matching TRBD2 (6 bases). This CDR3 is built from 15 residues. The ends were cut back, 4 bases at V and 2 bases at J, with 9 bases in the middle. Germline V gives CDR1 MGHDK, CDR2 SYGVNS. Looking up the rest from reference TRBV25-1 and TRBJ2-6 gives the full variable domain: EADIYQTPRYLVIGTGKKITLECSQTMGHDKMYWYQQDPGMELHLIHYSYGVNSTEKGDLSSESTVSRIRTEHFPLTLESARPSHTSQYLCASSVGGAGANVLTFGAGSRLTVL.

V and J are TRBV6-1 and TRBJ2-6; TRBD2 might be the D (5 bases). Per germline, CDR1 MNHNS and CDR2 SASEGT. The germline V and J ends were trimmed by 5 bases and 0 bases, with 23 bases remaining between them. The CDR3 spans 20 residues. The CDR3 loop is CASSQVSNPREASGANVLTF. CDR3 DNA: TGTGCCAGCAGTCAAGTGTCCAACCCCCGGGAAGCCTCTGGGGCCAACGTCCTGACTTTC.

The sample holds a few counts of this clone. V is TRBV30 and J is TRBJ2-5; 7 bases map to TRBD2. With the DNA end fitting TRBJ2-7 better, the J assignment may be wrong. This CDR3 comprises 12 residues. The germline CDR1 and CDR2 sequences are GTSNPN and SVGIG (reference sequence). This CDR3 reads CAWGLGRDEQYF. The DNA of the CDR3 is TGTGCCTGGGGACTAGGGAGAGACGAGCAGTACTTC.

The V call is TRBV18, the J call TRBJ1-5; TRBD1 aligns across 10 bases. Germline V gives CDR1 KGHSH, CDR2 LQKENI. The length of the CDR3 is 15 residues. J gave up 4 bases and V 4 bases, and 4 bases lay outside the gene matches. CDR3 loop: CASSLRDRGNQPQHF. In DNA, the CDR3 is TGTGCCAGCTCACTTCGGGACAGGGGAAATCAGCCCCAGCATTTT.

Worth noting for this clone: Because the CDR3's place on the DNA is in doubt, the DNA is left out and the CDR3 is given as listed by TCRdb. The chain carries TRBV6-1 and TRBJ1-2; the table's D call of TRBD1 was not tested on the DNA. Germline lookup yields CDR1 MNHNS and CDR2 SASEGT. The CDR3 is 14 residues long, counting both termini. The CDR3 reads CASSVPPGGNGYTF.

This sequence joins TRBV7-8 and TRBJ1-1; D remains unclear. V was pared by 5 bases and J by 0 bases, with 16 bases between. Germline V gene lookup returns CDR1 SGHVS and CDR2 FQNEAQ. There are 16 residues in the CDR3. Written as DNA, the CDR3 is TGTGCCAGCAGCCCCGGTCGGTTCCCGATGAACACTGAAGCTTTCTTT. It codes for CASSPGRFPMNTEAFF.

This clone has only one observation. DNA of the CDR3: TGTGCCAGTAGTCGAACCGGGACAGGGAGCAATCAGCCCCAGCATTTT. Residues: CASSRTGTGSNQPQHF. The chain uses TRBV19 and TRBJ1-5; 9 bases are shared with TRBD1. V shed 5 bases and J 1 base; nucleotides not matched to a gene: 6. Germline CDR1 and CDR2: LNHDA and SQIVND (reference sequence). The length of the CDR3 is 16 residues.

The rearrangement joins TRBV11-2 to TRBJ1-4; no firm D call. V gave up 3 bases and J gave up 2 bases, with 10 bases separating them. Germline assignment: CDR1 SGHAT and CDR2 FQNNGV. The CDR3 is made up of 15 amino acids. The CDR3 region is CASSFRGSTNEKLFF. For the CDR3, the DNA is TGTGCCAGCAGCTTCCGGGGAAGCACTAATGAAAAACTGTTTTTT. The full variable domain, its missing parts supplied by reference TRBV11-2 and TRBJ1-4, is EAGVAQSPRYKIIEKRQSVAFWCNPISGHATLYWYQQILGQGPKLLIQFQNNGVVDDSQLPKDRFSAERLKGVDSTLKIQPAKLEDSAVYLCASSFRGSTNEKLFFGSGTQLSVL.